This section outlines one T cell receptor (beta chain) sequence together with its context. Its antigen remains unknown. The sample belongs to a study of shared clonotypes between healthy human individuals. Study summary: CD4 naive cells filled three plates per donor, CD4 memory three, CD8 naive two and CD8 memory one.

The material for each subset, its genomic DNA, was split evenly across several immunoSEQ plates. TCRdb's table, derived via immunoSEQ multiplex PCR, lists solely in-frame clones and lacks some. The profile shows 2 million to 2.5 million clones, approximately 90% of them singletons. Germline lookup yields CDR1 SGHTA and CDR2 FQGNSA. Trimming removed 7 bases at V and 2 bases at J, with 15 bases between. This CDR3 has 14 amino acids. Study-wide results and limits: Even with large depth, rarefaction showed that sorted-subset sequencing was incomplete. Sampling involved blood alone; tissue repertoires likely differ.

Sequences were obtained from naive CD4+ T cells from PBMCs. Subset specified: CD45RA+ positively selected. This clonotype was obtained from a man aged 18 to 30 in good health. Some clones in this sample may be carry-over from other donors' samples. The chain employs TRBV7-2 and TRBJ2-7; D is perhaps TRBD2 (5 bases). The CDR3 protein is CASTLTGITYEQYF. For the CDR3, the DNA is TGTGCCAGCACCCTAACGGGAATAACCTACGAGCAGTACTTC.